The 28 T cell receptor beta chains presented below share a single source sample, sequenced in a study of tumor and adjacent non-tumor tissue in lung cancer listed by TCRdb under 2018. Library method: multiplex PCR. Sequenced on an Illumina HiSeq 2500. Following protocols modified from ARM-PCR, the researchers constructed TCRbeta libraries through three rounds of nested PCR with primers (Table S4). TCRdb ran its own pipeline on the public reads, namely fastp trimming at Q25 and MiXCR clone calling, and kept in-frame beta chains. Identical CDR3 protein sequences are pooled into one entry, listed with their most common genes and DNA. The sample table records 60,000 to 70,000 distinct CDR3 sequences; 76% of these occur just once. More than 35% of the sample rests with the top ten. Bulk unsorted tissue served as the source for RNA extraction, and RNA quality was assessed using a NanoDrop ND-1000 and an Agilent 2100. For the normal lung samples, distant non-tumor tissue was collected more than 3 cm away from the tumor edge.

The sample comprised distant non-tumor lung tissue. The origin of the receptors is a man between 60 and 70 years old with non-small cell lung cancer.

Note on this clonotype: This CDR3 is missing its conserved last phenylalanine or tryptophan, likely due to a read error. The chain recombines TRBV29-1 with TRBJ2-7; D possibly uses TRBD1 or TRBD2 (6 bases each). Deletions cut 7 bases from V and 0 bases from J, with 13 bases between. CDR3 length: 13 amino acids. Germline V gene sequence: CDR1 SQVTM, CDR2 ANQGSEA. CDR3 nucleotide sequence: TGCAGCGCGAGGTCGGGGGCCTCCTACGAGCAGTACCTC. Protein product: CSARSGASYEQYL.

In the case of this clonotype: Germline is not matched at one junction end, which may reflect a read error. This chain links TRBV11-1 with TRBJ2-1; no clear D. The CDR3 is 16 residues long. Looked up from germline, CDR1 is SGHAT and CDR2 is FQDESV (reference sequence). The CDR3 DNA reads TGTGTCAGCAGCTTAGCTCATGGGATTGGGATGAGTGAGCGGTTCTTC. This sequence encodes CVSSLAHGIGMSERFF.

The chain recombines TRBV29-1 with TRBJ2-7; a weak D match, TRBD2 (6 bases). Germline values: CDR1 SQVTM, CDR2 ANQGSEA. V lost 8 bases, J lost 4 bases, and 21 bases lay in between. The CDR3 is made up of 14 amino acids. The chain's CDR3 is CSPQGGGDGYEQYF. The CDR3 region has the DNA TGCAGCCCTCAGGGAGGCGGGGATGGGTACGAGCAGTACTTC.

This clonotype was observed at least ten times. The V and J genes are TRBV7-8 and TRBJ2-1; TRBD2 aligns across 7 bases. CDR1 SGHVS and CDR2 FQNEAQ come from the germline V gene. V was pared by 5 bases and J by 0 bases, with 10 bases of the junction left unmatched. The CDR3 length is 17 residues. The CDR3 is CASSEGYSGDSYNEQFF. As DNA, the CDR3 is TGTGCCAGCAGCGAGGGGTACAGCGGGGACTCCTACAATGAGCAGTTCTTC.

The V and J genes are TRBV11-2 and TRBJ2-2; D perhaps matches TRBD2 (5 bases). Trimming took 7 bases from V and 6 from J, leaving 21 bases between them. This CDR3 spans 16 amino acids. Per germline, CDR1 SGHAT and CDR2 FQNNGV. The CDR3 sequence: CASILGSTSHAGELFF. CDR3 DNA: TGTGCCAGCATCCTGGGGAGCACTAGTCACGCCGGGGAGCTGTTTTTT.

On this clonotype itself: This likely comes from a read error, as the CDR3 has no conserved phenylalanine or tryptophan at its end. J is TRBJ2-7 and V is TRBV29-1; TRBD1 matches at 7 bases. Per germline, CDR1 SQVTM and CDR2 ANQGSEA. The CDR3 sequence is 16 residues long. Here the CDR3 reads CSVGEPHGTASYEQYL. Here the CDR3 DNA reads TGCAGCGTTGGAGAACCCCACGGGACAGCTTCCTACGAACAGTACTTG.

This clonotype is large within its sample. The chain has TRBV6-5 and TRBJ2-1; no definite D call. V was trimmed by 2 bases and J by 8 bases, leaving 10 bases between them. The CDR3 covers 13 residues. Germline V gene lookup returns CDR1 MNHEY and CDR2 SVGAGI. As DNA, the CDR3 is TGTGCCAGCAGTTACGGGGTCCTGGATGAGCAGTTCTTC. Protein: CASSYGVLDEQFF.

With respect to this clonotype: This may be a read error, as it is one base from a much larger clone. The rearrangement joins TRBV7-9 to TRBJ2-1, with 7 bases that match TRBD2. The ends lost 6 bases at V and 4 bases at J; junction bases unmatched: 3. The CDR3 totals 13 residues. CDR1 SEHNR and CDR2 FQNEAQ come from the germline V gene (reference sequence). CDR3 DNA sequence: TGTGCCAGCAGGGATAGCGGGTACAATGAGCAGTTCTTC. It is translated as CASRDSGYNEQFF.

This clonotype was observed once. The chain carries TRBV6-5 and TRBJ2-5; D is ambiguous. V lost 6 bases and J lost 6, with 8 bases in between. Per the germline V gene, CDR1 is MNHEY and CDR2 is SVGAGI. The CDR3 contains 11 residues. The chain's CDR3 is CASSYAKTQYF. The CDR3 region has the DNA TGTGCCAGCAGCTACGCAAAGACCCAGTACTTC.

This rearrangement joins TRBV5-1 to TRBJ1-1; D is ambiguous. The V end lost 0 bases, the J end lost 9 bases, and 18 bases lay between the germline ends. The CDR3 runs to 15 residues. CDR1 is SGHRS and CDR2 is YFSETQ in the germline V gene. The CDR3 bases are TGCGCCAGCAGCTTGGCCGCAGGAGAATGGAGTAAAGCTTTCTTT. It encodes CASSLAAGEWSKAFF.

Remarks on this clonotype: A much more abundant neighbour one base away suggests this may be a read error. The J gene is TRBJ2-3, the V gene TRBV7-3, with a possible D match to TRBD1 (6 bases). CDR3 length equals 14 residues. Trimming pared 5 bases from V and 2 bases from J, leaving 11 bases between. Germline-derived CDR1 and CDR2 are SGHTA and FQGTGA. This CDR3 reads CASSDPGVTDTQYF. The CDR3 region has the DNA TGTGCCAGCAGCGACCCAGGGGTCACAGATACGCAGTATTTT.

This clonotype was seen a few times. The junction departs from germline at one end; a sequencing error may be responsible. The J gene is TRBJ2-1, the V gene TRBV4-1; possible D gene TRBD1, 5 bases. The germline V gene encodes CDR1 MGHRA and CDR2 YSYEKL. The CDR3 loop spans 13 amino acids. CDR3 bases: TGCGCCAGTAGCCGGGCGCCAAGGGGTGAGCAGTTCTTC. Translating gives CASSRAPRGEQFF.

To note about this clonotype: A read error may account for a junction end that differs from germline. This rearrangement joins TRBV6-4 to TRBJ2-1; the match to TRBD2 covers 9 bases. Germline CDR1 reads MRHNA; CDR2 reads SNTAGT. The CDR3 totals 15 residues. CDR3 region: CASSHSGSSYNKQFF. The DNA for the CDR3 is TGTGCCAGCAGTCATAGCGGGAGTTCATACAATAAGCAGTTCTTC.

Turning to this clonotype: A junction end diverges from the germline sequence, so it may reflect a read error. This rearrangement joins TRBV7-9 to TRBJ1-1; possible D gene TRBD1, 6 bases. CDR1 is SEHNR, CDR2 FQNEAQ, per germline (reference sequence). CDR3 size: 15 residues. The CDR3 region is CAGSLNTGSGSEAFF. CDR3 nucleotide sequence: TGTGCCGGCAGCTTAAATACAGGGTCGGGAAGTGAAGCTTTCTTT.

The CDR3 is CASRYSIGSGELFF. The DNA of the CDR3 is TGTGCCAGCCGCTATAGTATTGGCAGCGGGGAGCTGTTTTTT. The chain uses TRBV11-1 and TRBJ2-2; no reliable D call. Germline V gene sequence: CDR1 SGHAT, CDR2 FQDESV (reference sequence). The CDR3 length is 14 residues. The V end was cut by 8 bases, the J end by 7 bases, with 17 bases between.

The chain carries TRBV6-2 or TRBV6-3 and TRBJ2-1; D is unresolved. This CDR3 is built from 17 residues. The germline gives CDR1 MNHEY, CDR2 SVGEGT. Between the trimmed V and J ends, which lost 8 bases and 9 bases, there was a span of 29 bases. The CDR3 region is CASCHNIRVSFPPEQFF. CDR3 nucleotide sequence: TGTGCCAGCTGTCACAATATACGCGTGAGTTTCCCCCCTGAGCAGTTCTTC.

This chain links TRBV11-2 with TRBJ2-1, with TRBD2 identical over 9 bases. Germline CDR1 SGHAT, CDR2 FQNNGV. This CDR3 comprises 17 residues. After removal of 6 bases from V and 7 bases from J, the junction contained 16 bases not matched to a gene. The chain's CDR3 is CASSLRSGSGRNNEQFF. DNA of the CDR3: TGTGCCAGCAGTCTACGTAGCGGGAGCGGAAGGAATAATGAGCAGTTCTTC.

This clonotype was observed once. One end of the junction fails to match germline, which may point to a read error. J is TRBJ2-7 and V is TRBV5-5; no clear D. The CDR3 loop spans 14 amino acids. Per the germline V gene, CDR1 is SGHKS and CDR2 is YYEKEE (reference sequence). CDR3 nucleotides: TGTGCCAGCAGCTTGATGATGAGCTCCTATGAGCAGCACTTC. Translating gives CASSLMMSSYEQHF. The whole variable domain, filled in from reference TRBV5-5 and TRBJ2-7, reads DAGVTQSPTHLIKTRGQQVTLRCSPISGHKSVSWYQQVLGQGPQFIFQYYEKEERGRGNFPDRFSARQFPNYSSELNVNALLLGDSALYLCASSLMMSSYEQHFGPGTRLTVT.

This clonotype turned up a few times. V is TRBV5-8 and J is TRBJ1-2; maybe TRBD1 (5 bases). V was trimmed by 4 bases and J by 6 bases, leaving 19 bases between them. Germline V gene data show CDR1 as SGHTS and CDR2 as YDEGEE. The CDR3 loop spans 15 amino acids. CDR3 bases: TGTGCCAGCAGCGGCGCGGGGGAGCAGCGGGATGGCTACACCTTC. Residues: CASSGAGEQRDGYTF.

Worth noting for this clonotype: A single base separates this from a much larger clone, so it may be a read error. The gene calls are TRBV7-9 and TRBJ2-7, with D unclear. Germline V CDR1 and CDR2: SEHNR, FQNEAQ (reference sequence). The CDR3 spans 13 residues. The CDR3 nucleotides read TGTGCCAGCAGCTTAACCTCTTCCTACGTGCAGTACTTC. Translating it yields CASSLTSSYVQYF.

On this clonotype: Germline and junction disagree at one end, which may indicate a read error. The chain uses TRBV5-6 and TRBJ2-4; D remains unclear. Germline assignment: CDR1 SGHDT and CDR2 YYEEEE. The CDR3 has 16 amino acids. Written as DNA, the CDR3 is TGTGCCAGCAACCCCTCCGAGACGGTAGCCAAAATCATTCAGTACTTC. Protein: CASNPSETVAKIIQYF.

Worth noting for this clonotype: The junction departs from germline at one end; a sequencing error may be responsible. V usage is TRBV6-2 or TRBV6-3 and J usage is TRBJ1-6, with 9 bases identical to TRBD1. The CDR3 is 14 residues long. The germline V gene encodes CDR1 MNHEY and CDR2 SVGEGT. CDR3 loop: CARSRTGEWSPPHF. As DNA, the CDR3 is TGTGCCAGGAGCCGGACAGGGGAGTGGTCACCCCCCCACTTT.

This clonotype showed up just once. Since no conserved phenylalanine or tryptophan closes the CDR3, a read error is the likely cause. J is TRBJ1-4 and V is TRBV29-1, with D unresolved. V lost 8 bases to trimming and J lost 4 bases, with 11 bases between them. Per germline, CDR1 SQVTM and CDR2 ANQGSEA. The CDR3 has 12 residues. DNA for the CDR3: TGCAGCTCGATGGACCTTAATGAAAAACTGTTTTTA. Its protein is CSSMDLNEKLFL.

This clonotype was seen a few times. The junction shows a germline mismatch at one end, possibly a read error. The chain joins TRBV11-1 to TRBJ2-3; 9 bases are shared with TRBD1. Germline V gene sequence: CDR1 SGHAT, CDR2 FQDESV (reference sequence). This CDR3 contains 15 residues. The CDR3 sequence: CASSSGTGFTDTQYF. In DNA, the CDR3 is TGTGCCAGCAGTTCAGGGACAGGGTTCACAGATACGCAATATTTT.

The V call is TRBV6-5, the J call TRBJ1-2; 9 nucleotides align to TRBD1. This CDR3 has 17 residues. Germline CDR1 MNHEY, CDR2 SVGAGI. CDR3 protein: CASGRALMTGGDYGYTF. DNA for the CDR3: TGTGCGAGCGGCCGGGCACTAATGACAGGGGGGGACTATGGCTACACCTTC.

The rearrangement joins TRBV28 to TRBJ2-7, with D possibly TRBD1 on 6 matching bases. Germline V lookup: CDR1 MDHEN, CDR2 SYDVKM. V lost 2 bases and J 9 bases, leaving 20 bases between the germline ends. The CDR3 length is 15 residues. The CDR3 loop is CASSLLGEGVNVQYF. The CDR3 bases are TGTGCCAGCAGTTTACTGGGAGAGGGGGTTAACGTGCAGTACTTC.

Comments on this clonotype: A read error may account for a junction end that differs from germline. V gene TRBV7-8 combines with J gene TRBJ2-4, with D maybe TRBD2 (5 bases). Germline values: CDR1 SGHVS, CDR2 FQNEAQ. The CDR3 is 17 amino acids. The CDR3 here is CGSSLGGPSQAKNVQYF. In nucleotides, the CDR3 is TGTGGCAGCAGCTTGGGCGGGCCTAGCCAGGCCAAAAACGTTCAGTACTTC.

For this clonotype: A much larger clone is a single base away; this may be a read error. The final CDR3 position lacks the conserved phenylalanine or tryptophan, pointing to a likely read error. The V call is TRBV19, the J call TRBJ1-1, with TRBD1 identical over 8 bases. CDR3 length: 13 amino acids. V was clipped by 11 bases and J by 4 bases; unmatched bases: 9. The germline V gene encodes CDR1 LNHDA and CDR2 SQIVND (reference sequence). In DNA form, the CDR3 reads TGTGCCTCCGAGGGACAGGTCGCCACTGAAGCTTTCATT. Translating gives CASEGQVATEAFI.